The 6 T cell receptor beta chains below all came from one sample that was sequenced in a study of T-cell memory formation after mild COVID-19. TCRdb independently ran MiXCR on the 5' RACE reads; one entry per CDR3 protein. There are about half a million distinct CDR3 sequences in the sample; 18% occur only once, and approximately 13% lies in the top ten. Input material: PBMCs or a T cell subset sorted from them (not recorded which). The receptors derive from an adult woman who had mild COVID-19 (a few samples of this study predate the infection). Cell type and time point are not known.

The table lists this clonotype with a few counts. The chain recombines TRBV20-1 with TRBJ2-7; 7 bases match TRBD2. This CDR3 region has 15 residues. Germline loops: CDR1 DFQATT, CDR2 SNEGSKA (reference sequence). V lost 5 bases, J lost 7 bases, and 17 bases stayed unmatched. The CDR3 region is CSASRAGTHPGEQYF. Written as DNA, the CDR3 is TGCAGTGCTTCCAGAGCGGGAACTCACCCGGGTGAGCAGTACTTC.

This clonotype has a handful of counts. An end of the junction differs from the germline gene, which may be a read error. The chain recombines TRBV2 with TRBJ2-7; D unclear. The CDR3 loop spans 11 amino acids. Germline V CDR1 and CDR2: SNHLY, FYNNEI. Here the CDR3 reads CASREAYEQYF. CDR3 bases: TGTGCCAGCCGTGAGGCTTACGAGCAGTACTTC.

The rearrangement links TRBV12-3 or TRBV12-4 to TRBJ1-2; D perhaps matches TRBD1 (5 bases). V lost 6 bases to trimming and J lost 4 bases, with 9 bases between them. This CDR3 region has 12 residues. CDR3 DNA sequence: TGTGCCAGCAGCCGGGGACTCTATGGCTACACCTTC. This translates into CASSRGLYGYTF.

The CDR3: CATDTNTEAFF. The CDR3 DNA reads TGTGCCACAGACACGAACACTGAAGCTTTCTTT. The V gene is TRBV28, the J gene TRBJ1-1; D is unclear. V was cut by 10 bases and J by 1 base, with 7 bases left in between. The CDR3 totals 11 residues. Germline V lookup: CDR1 MDHEN, CDR2 SYDVKM.

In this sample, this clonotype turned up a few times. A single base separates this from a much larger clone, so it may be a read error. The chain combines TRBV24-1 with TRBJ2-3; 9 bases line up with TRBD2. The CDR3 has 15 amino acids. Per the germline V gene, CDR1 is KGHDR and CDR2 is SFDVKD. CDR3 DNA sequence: TGTGCCTCCAGTGATCCGACTAGCGGTCCAGATACGCAGTATTTT. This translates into CASSDPTSGPDTQYF.

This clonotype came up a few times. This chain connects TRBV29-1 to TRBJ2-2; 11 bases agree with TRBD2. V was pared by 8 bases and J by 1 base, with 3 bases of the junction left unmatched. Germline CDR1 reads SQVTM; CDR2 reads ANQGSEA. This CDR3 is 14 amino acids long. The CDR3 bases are TGCAGCACGACTAGCGGGGAGAACACCGGGGAGCTGTTTTTT. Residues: CSTTSGENTGELFF.